The 18 T cell receptor beta chains below all came from one sample that was sequenced in a study of T cell clonotyping in hematopoietic cell transplantation. TCRdb's table, derived via immunoSEQ multiplex PCR, lists solely in-frame clones and lacks some. This sample carries approximately 22,000 clones, around 90% of them seen once, and the ten largest clones take 3.5% to 4%. Time point meaning: recipient sample about 28 days before transplant, after cytoreduction. Source: peripheral blood mononuclear cells, taken before stem cell transplant. These receptors were taken from a man between 18 and 29 years old with biphenotypic leukemia. Some clones in this sample may be carry-over from other donors' samples.

DNA for the CDR3: TGCGCCAGCAGCCAAGAGGGGGGCGGGAGAGGTGGCAATGAGCAGTTCTTC. Translated, it gives CASSQEGGGRGGNEQFF. The chain couples TRBV4-1 to TRBJ2-1; TRBD2 might be the D (7 bases). The V end lost 0 bases, the J end lost 6 bases, and 18 bases lay between the germline ends. The CDR3 length is 17 residues. Germline CDR1 reads MGHRA; CDR2 reads YSYEKL.

The chain joins TRBV5-6 to TRBJ2-3, with TRBD2 as a possible D gene (5 bases). Germline CDR1 SGHDT, CDR2 YYEEEE. V was clipped by 0 bases and J by 0 bases, with 11 bases between them. There are 16 residues in the CDR3. CDR3 coding DNA: TGTGCCAGCAGCTTGGTAAGCGGATTTAGCACAGATACGCAGTATTTT. Protein sequence: CASSLVSGFSTDTQYF. Looking up the rest from reference TRBV5-6 and TRBJ2-3 gives the full variable domain: DAGVTQSPTHLIKTRGQQVTLRCSPKSGHDTVSWYQQALGQGPQFIFQYYEEEERQRGNFPDRFSGHQFPNYSSELNVNALLLGDSALYLCASSLVSGFSTDTQYFGPGTRLTVL.

The CDR3 coding sequence is TGCGCCAGCAGCCCTACAGGGGGCGATCTTAACAATGAGCAGTTCTTC. Translation gives CASSPTGGDLNNEQFF. The chain combines TRBV5-1 with TRBJ2-1; TRBD1 matches 9 bases. The CDR3 length is 16 residues. Germline assignment: CDR1 SGHRS and CDR2 YFSETQ. With V trimmed by 4 bases and J by 5 bases, 10 bases remained unmatched.

The genes are TRBV9 and TRBJ2-7; 10 bases match TRBD2. With 0 bases clipped from V and 6 bases from J, the junction kept 0 bases outside the gene matches. Germline CDR1 and CDR2: SGDLS and YYNGEE. There are 13 residues in the CDR3. DNA of the CDR3: TGTGCCAGCAGCGTAGGACTAGCGGGCGAGCAGTACTTC. Its protein is CASSVGLAGEQYF.

The chain couples TRBV5-1 to TRBJ1-2; no reliable D call. CDR3 length: 15 residues. The germline CDR1 and CDR2 sequences are SGHRS and YFSETQ. V dropped 1 base and J dropped 0 bases, with 10 bases sitting between them. CDR3 nucleotides: TGCGCCAGCAGCTTGAAACGGGCCCCTAACTATGGCTACACCTTC. It is translated as CASSLKRAPNYGYTF. Drawing the rest from reference TRBV5-1 and TRBJ1-2, the complete variable domain is KAGVTQTPRYLIKTRGQQVTLSCSPISGHRSVSWYQQTPGQGLQFLFEYFSETQRNKGNFPGRFSGRQFSNSRSEMNVSTLELGDSALYLCASSLKRAPNYGYTFGSGTRLTVV.

The chain has TRBV25-1 and TRBJ1-1, with D hard to call. With 3 bases removed from V and 5 bases from J, the gap between germline ends came to 7 bases. CDR1 MGHDK and CDR2 SYGVNS come from the germline V gene. The CDR3 runs 12 residues. The CDR3 bases are TGTGCCAGCAGTGAGTGGGGAACTGAAGCTTTCTTT. Protein product: CASSEWGTEAFF.

The chain is built from TRBV2 and TRBJ1-1; no firm D call. Trimming left V 0 bases short and J 1 base short, with 12 bases between. Germline lookup yields CDR1 SNHLY and CDR2 FYNNEI. There are 16 residues in the CDR3. The CDR3 DNA is TGTGCCAGCAGTGAAGCGTTCGGCAGGCGGAACACTGAAGCTTTCTTT. Its protein product is CASSEAFGRRNTEAFF.

This clone was observed a single time. This chain connects TRBV2 to TRBJ2-7; D is perhaps TRBD1 (6 bases). The CDR3 spans 14 residues. The V end was cut by 7 bases, the J end by 3 bases, with 16 bases between. Germline CDR1 reads SNHLY; CDR2 reads FYNNEI. The CDR3 DNA reads TGTGCCAGCATCCAGGGGCTTCGTAGCTACGAGCAGTACTTC. It is translated as CASIQGLRSYEQYF.

The chain uses TRBV30 and TRBJ2-7; TRBD2 matches at 9 bases. Looked up from germline, CDR1 is GTSNPN and CDR2 is SVGIG (reference sequence). V shed 1 base and J 3 bases; nucleotides not matched to a gene: 1. This CDR3 region has 13 residues. CDR3 nucleotide sequence: TGTGCCTGGAGTGCTAGCGGGGTCTACGAGCAGTACTTC. It is translated as CAWSASGVYEQYF.

This rearrangement joins TRBV19 to TRBJ1-1; D is unclear. The V gene's germline CDR1 is LNHDA and CDR2 SQIVND (reference sequence). This CDR3 is built from 12 residues. With 8 bases removed from V and 8 bases from J, the gap between germline ends came to 15 bases. CDR3 in DNA: TGTGCCAGTGCGTATAGGAAAGCGGAAGCTTTCTTT. It encodes CASAYRKAEAFF.

The chain is built from TRBV6-1 and TRBJ2-7; a possible D gene is TRBD2 (5 bases). The germline V gene has CDR1 MNHNS and CDR2 SASEGT. The CDR3 runs to 13 residues. V was clipped by 4 bases and J by 6 bases, with 13 bases between them. In DNA, the CDR3 is TGTGCCAGCAGTGGGGAGTATGGTGGCGAGCAGTACTTC. This gives the protein CASSGEYGGEQYF.

The J gene is TRBJ2-3, the V gene TRBV6-5; D ambiguous. V dropped 6 bases and J dropped 0 bases, with 10 bases sitting between them. The CDR3 totals 14 residues. Germline V gene lookup returns CDR1 MNHEY and CDR2 SVGAGI. CDR3 sequence: CASRGPRSTDTQYF. The CDR3 DNA is TGTGCCAGCAGGGGCCCCCGGAGCACAGATACGCAGTATTTT.

V gene TRBV30 combines with J gene TRBJ2-7; D unresolved. V was cut by 5 bases and J by 2 bases, with 16 bases left in between. The germline CDR1 and CDR2 sequences are GTSNPN and SVGIG (reference sequence). The CDR3 covers 14 residues. The CDR3 nucleotides are TGTGCCTGGGGGCCCGCTATACCCCCCTACGAGCAGTACTTC. Translated, it gives CAWGPAIPPYEQYF.

The rearrangement links TRBV19 to TRBJ1-6, with D perhaps matching TRBD1 (6 bases). The CDR3 has 16 amino acids. Trimming cost V 3 bases and J 7 bases, with 16 bases left between them. Germline-derived CDR1 and CDR2 are LNHDA and SQIVND (reference sequence). As DNA, the CDR3 is TGTGCCAGTAGTATTTCCCAGGGGAACTCAAATTCACCCCTCCACTTT. Translated, it gives CASSISQGNSNSPLHF.

This CDR3 is CASTPGLGGNEQYF. The CDR3 DNA is TGTGCCAGCACGCCGGGACTAGGGGGAAACGAGCAGTACTTC. The genes are TRBV27 and TRBJ2-7; 8 nucleotides line up with TRBD2. Germline trimming cut 7 bases from V and 5 bases from J; bases unmatched to any gene: 10. Germline loops: CDR1 MNHEY, CDR2 SMNVEV (reference sequence). The length of the CDR3 is 14 residues.

The J gene is TRBJ2-7, the V gene TRBV19; TRBD2 aligns across 7 bases. J gave up 4 bases and V 7 bases, and 13 bases lay outside the gene matches. CDR3 length: 15 amino acids. Germline CDR1 LNHDA, CDR2 SQIVND (reference sequence). The CDR3 region is CASNKGGNPIYEQYF. The CDR3 DNA sequence: TGTGCCAGTAATAAGGGAGGGAATCCCATATACGAGCAGTACTTC.

The V and J genes are TRBV29-1 and TRBJ2-1, with 8 bases lining up with TRBD1. This CDR3 is 13 amino acids long. The J segment lost 6 bases and the V segment lost 5 bases, leaving 6 bases of the junction unmatched. Germline loops: CDR1 SQVTM, CDR2 ANQGSEA. The CDR3 spells CSVRPGGLNEQFF. CDR3 sequence (DNA): TGCAGCGTTCGCCCAGGGGGCCTCAATGAGCAGTTCTTC.

This sequence joins TRBV2 and TRBJ1-6; TRBD1 agrees at 7 bases. V was clipped by 6 bases and J by 10 bases; unmatched bases: 9. Per germline, CDR1 SNHLY and CDR2 FYNNEI. The CDR3 has 14 residues. The CDR3, as DNA: TGTGCCAGCAGAGCCGGGACAGAAGACTCACCCCTCCACTTT. It codes for CASRAGTEDSPLHF. Full variable domain (outside the CDR3, taken from reference TRBV2 and TRBJ1-6): EPEVTQTPSHQVTQMGQEVILRCVPISNHLYFYWYRQILGQKVEFLVSFYNNEISEKSEIFDDQFSVERPDGSNFTLKIRSTKLEDSAMYFCASRAGTEDSPLHFGNGTRLTVT.